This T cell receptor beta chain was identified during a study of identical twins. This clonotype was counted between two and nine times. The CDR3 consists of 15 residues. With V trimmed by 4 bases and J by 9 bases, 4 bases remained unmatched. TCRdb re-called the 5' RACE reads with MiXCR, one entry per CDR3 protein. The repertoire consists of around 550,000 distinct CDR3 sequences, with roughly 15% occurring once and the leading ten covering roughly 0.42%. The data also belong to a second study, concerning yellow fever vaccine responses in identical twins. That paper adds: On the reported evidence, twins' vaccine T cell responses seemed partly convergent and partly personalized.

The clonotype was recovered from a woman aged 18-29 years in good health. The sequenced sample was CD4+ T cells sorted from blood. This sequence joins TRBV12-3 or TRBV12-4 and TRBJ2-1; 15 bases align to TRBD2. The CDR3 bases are TGTGCCAGCAGTTCCTGGACTAGCGGGGGGGGTGAGCAGTTCTTC. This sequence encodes CASSSWTSGGGEQFF.